Below, 14 T cell receptor beta chains from the same sample are listed, as sequenced in a study of T cells in Graves' hyperthyroidism and ophthalmopathy. Amplification of TCR beta CDR3 regions used RNA as the template. The TCR CDR3 first-round RT-PCR relied on the HTBI primer set. TCRdb re-derived calls from the multiplex PCR reads in MiXCR, one entry per CDR3 protein. The sample carries about 520,000 distinct CDR3 sequences, approximately 25% recorded once. The specimen sequenced was blood. These receptors all come from a woman in her 30s with Graves' ophthalmopathy.

The rearrangement links TRBV9 to TRBJ2-5, with TRBD2 identical over 7 bases. This CDR3 has 15 amino acids. Germline V gene data show CDR1 as SGDLS and CDR2 as YYNGEE. Unmatched junction bases numbered 4, after V lost 1 base and J lost 1 base. CDR3 DNA sequence: TGTGCCAGCAGCGTATGGGCTAGCGGCCAAGAGACCCAGTACTTC. Translation: CASSVWASGQETQYF.

This clonotype occurred many times. V is TRBV19 and J is TRBJ2-7; 10 bases are a match to TRBD2. Looked up from germline, CDR1 is LNHDA and CDR2 is SQIVND (reference sequence). This CDR3 is built from 15 residues. V was pared by 5 bases and J by 2 bases, with 6 bases of the junction left unmatched. The chain's CDR3 is CASSLLAGEAYEQYF. The CDR3 coding sequence is TGTGCCAGTAGTCTTCTAGCGGGGGAGGCCTACGAGCAGTACTTC.

Ten or more counts support this clonotype. The chain links TRBV7-3 to TRBJ1-5; D might be TRBD1 (6 bases). The CDR3 has 15 residues. Trimming pared 5 bases from V and 7 bases from J, leaving 18 bases between. Germline V gene data show CDR1 as SGHTA and CDR2 as FQGTGA. The CDR3 nucleotides are TGTGCCAGCAGCCCTGCAGGGACATCGCGCCAGCCCCAGCATTTT. It translates to CASSPAGTSRQPQHF.

The rearrangement links TRBV6-5 to TRBJ1-2, with D perhaps TRBD1 (6 bases). The CDR3 sequence is 15 residues long. Germline V lookup: CDR1 MNHEY, CDR2 SVGAGI. Trimming took off 0 bases at V and 5 bases at J, with 13 bases between the two ends. This chain's CDR3 is CASSYSSRGGYGYTF. The CDR3 DNA is TGTGCCAGCAGTTACTCGTCCAGGGGCGGGTATGGCTACACCTTC.

The chain recombines TRBV12-3 or TRBV12-4 with TRBJ1-1; tentatively, D is TRBD1 (5 bases). Trimming stripped 6 bases from V and 0 bases from J, with 8 bases between. The CDR3 length is 13 residues. The CDR3 region has the DNA TGTGCCAGCAGGCGGGGCCTGAACACTGAAGCTTTCTTT. It is translated as CASRRGLNTEAFF.

This clonotype was observed at least ten times. The chain has TRBV6-2 or TRBV6-3 and TRBJ2-7; 9 bases are a match to TRBD1. Germline CDR1 reads MNHEY; CDR2 reads SVGEGT. The CDR3 consists of 14 residues. V gave up 6 bases and J gave up 5 bases; unmatched junction bases: 8. The CDR3 reads CASSDRGDVNEQYF. The DNA of the CDR3 is TGTGCCAGCAGCGACAGGGGGGATGTGAACGAGCAGTACTTC.

The chain uses TRBV20-1 and TRBJ1-2; 7 bases are shared with TRBD1. After removal of 6 bases from V and 4 bases from J, the junction contained 8 bases not matched to a gene. The CDR3 extends over 13 amino acids. CDR1 and CDR2 from the germline V gene are DFQATT and SNEGSKA (reference sequence). The chain's CDR3 is CSALDRIGYGYTF. Written as DNA, the CDR3 is TGCAGTGCCCTGGACAGGATTGGCTATGGCTACACCTTC.

This clonotype has a count of ten or more. The chain has TRBV6-5 and TRBJ1-6; maybe TRBD1 (6 bases). The germline V gene has CDR1 MNHEY and CDR2 SVGAGI. The germline V and J ends were trimmed by 4 bases and 0 bases, with 10 bases remaining between them. The CDR3 loop spans 16 amino acids. The CDR3 bases are TGTGCCAGCAGTTTTCAGGGGAGCTCCTATAATTCACCCCTCCACTTT. This sequence encodes CASSFQGSSYNSPLHF.

This clonotype occurred many times. The rearrangement links TRBV6-1 to TRBJ2-7, with D perhaps TRBD2 (6 bases). Germline V gene sequence: CDR1 MNHNS, CDR2 SASEGT. The CDR3 totals 13 residues. The V end lost 5 bases, the J end lost 6 bases, and 14 bases lay between the germline ends. As DNA, the CDR3 is TGTGCCAGCAGTCGCGGGGATGTAAGCGAGCAGTACTTC. It yields the protein CASSRGDVSEQYF.

This clonotype appeared many times. The chain combines TRBV30 with TRBJ2-7, with TRBD1 as a possible D gene (5 bases). Trimming took 3 bases from V and 0 from J, leaving 15 bases between them. The CDR3 runs 15 residues. The germline V gene has CDR1 GTSNPN and CDR2 SVGIG (reference sequence). The CDR3 here is CAWRKGHSSSYEQYF. CDR3 sequence (DNA): TGTGCCTGGAGGAAAGGACACTCGAGCTCCTACGAGCAGTACTTC.

This clonotype was seen many times. J is TRBJ2-7 and V is TRBV6-5; TRBD1 agrees at 8 bases. This CDR3 has 15 residues. Germline CDR1 and CDR2: MNHEY and SVGAGI. After removal of 5 bases from V and 6 bases from J, the junction contained 12 bases not matched to a gene. CDR3 protein: CASSHGQGRFSEQYF. The CDR3, as DNA: TGTGCCAGCAGTCACGGACAGGGCAGGTTCTCCGAGCAGTACTTC.

This clonotype was recorded many times. This sequence joins TRBV5-1 and TRBJ1-3; D perhaps matches TRBD1 (6 bases). The V and J ends lost 5 bases and 4 bases respectively, with 13 bases between them. This CDR3 has 14 amino acids. The germline V gene has CDR1 SGHRS and CDR2 YFSETQ. The CDR3 here is CASRSDSVGNTIYF. CDR3 DNA: TGCGCCAGCAGATCGGACAGCGTCGGAAACACCATATATTTT. The variable domain in full, with the rest retrieved from reference TRBV5-1 and TRBJ1-3, is KAGVTQTPRYLIKTRGQQVTLSCSPISGHRSVSWYQQTPGQGLQFLFEYFSETQRNKGNFPGRFSGRQFSNSRSEMNVSTLELGDSALYLCASRSDSVGNTIYFGEGSWLTVV.

In this sample, this clonotype turned up many times. The chain is built from TRBV4-2 and TRBJ2-7, with unresolved D. Trimming shortened V by 0 bases and J by 3 bases, and 6 bases separated the two germline ends. In germline, CDR1 is LGHNA, CDR2 YNFKEQ. The CDR3 spans 13 residues. The CDR3 protein is CASSQDNSYEQYF. In nucleotides, the CDR3 is TGTGCCAGCAGCCAAGACAACAGCTACGAGCAGTACTTC.

This clonotype was counted at least ten times. This rearrangement joins TRBV6-1 to TRBJ1-3; D not certain. The germline CDR1 and CDR2 sequences are MNHNS and SASEGT. The CDR3 spans 15 residues. The germline V and J ends were trimmed by 2 bases and 0 bases, with 8 bases remaining between them. CDR3 DNA sequence: TGTGCCAGCAGTGAATTTTCCCTCTCTGGAAACACCATATATTTT. Amino acids: CASSEFSLSGNTIYF.